Listed below are T cell receptor beta chains from one sample, sequenced in a study of blood T cell repertoires in COVID-19. Method: immunoSEQ multiplex PCR; TCRdb's copy keeps in-frame clones and lacks some. The sample shows over 150,000 clones, roughly 80% of them seen only once. The sequencing input was peripheral blood. The receptors stem from a man between 18 and 35 years old with active or convalescent COVID-19. CDR3s include the opening cysteine and the closing phenylalanine or tryptophan. D genes are given only for firm matches. Clone sizes are given selectively: once, few, many, or a class where the clone is expanded.

>TRBD1|TRBV2|.|TRBJ1-6
CASSIQRQGTNSPLHF
TGTGCCAGCAGTATCCAGAGACAGGGTACGAATTCACCCCTCCACTTT
>.|TRBV5-1|.|TRBJ1-6
CASSLGAPNNSPLHF
TGCGCCAGCAGCTTGGGCGCCCCGAATAATTCACCCCTCCACTTT
>TRBD1|TRBV14|.|TRBJ2-1
CASSHPETPGQGLDEQFF
TGTGCCAGCAGCCACCCCGAAACCCCGGGACAGGGCCTGGATGAGCAGTTCTTC
>TRBD1|TRBV6-5|.|TRBJ1-1
CASTWDRVAGTEAFF
TGTGCCAGCACATGGGACAGGGTGGCGGGCACTGAAGCTTTCTTT
>.|TRBV2|few|TRBJ1-1
CASSDGGEAFF
TGTGCCAGCAGTGACGGCGGTGAGGCTTTCTTT
>.|TRBV7-9|.|TRBJ2-7
CASSLVGLEQYF
TGTGCCAGCAGCTTAGTGGGGCTCGAGCAGTACTTC
>TRBD1|TRBV10-3|.|TRBJ2-1
CAISEGQGVFNEQFF
TGTGCCATCAGTGAGGGACAGGGGGTGTTCAATGAGCAGTTCTTC
>TRBD2|TRBV7-3|.|TRBJ2-7
CASSLRAGSYEQYF
TGTGCCAGCAGCCTAAGAGCGGGATCCTACGAGCAGTACTTC
>TRBD2|TRBV18|.|TRBJ2-1
CASSPNALAGAGDEQFF
TGTGCCAGCTCACCAAATGCACTAGCGGGAGCGGGCGATGAGCAGTTCTTC
>.|TRBV7-2|.|TRBJ2-7
CASSLAGVSDYEQYF
TGTGCCAGCAGCTTAGCGGGAGTATCCGATTACGAGCAGTACTTC
>TRBD1|TRBV6-1|once|TRBJ1-2
CASSDRGISSYGYTF
TGTGCCAGCAGTGACAGGGGGATTTCTTCCTATGGCTACACCTTC
>TRBD1|TRBV7-9|.|TRBJ2-7
CASSLGSGGSSYEQYF
TGTGCCAGCAGCTTAGGATCAGGGGGAAGCTCGTACGAGCAGTACTTC
>TRBD2|TRBV19|.|TRBJ2-3
CASTLAGWADTQYF
TGTGCCAGTACCCTAGCGGGGTGGGCAGATACGCAGTATTTT
>TRBD1|TRBV7-2|.|TRBJ1-2
CASSLDSGTAFGGYTF
TGTGCCAGCAGCTTAGACTCCGGGACAGCTTTTGGGGGCTACACCTTC
>.|TRBV25-1|few|TRBJ1-5
CAPRKGESNQPQHF
TGTGCCCCAAGGAAGGGGGAGAGCAATCAGCCCCAGCATTTT
>TRBD2|TRBV3-1/TRBV3-2|.|TRBJ2-5
CASSHQTSGGQETQYF
TGTGCCAGCAGCCACCAGACTAGCGGGGGCCAAGAGACCCAGTACTTC
>.|TRBV18|.|TRBJ1-5
CASSPAGNNQPQHF
TGTGCCAGCTCACCAGCAGGCAACAATCAGCCCCAGCATTTT
>TRBD2|TRBV4-2|.|TRBJ2-1
CASSRRLAGDGVFPNEQFF
TGTGCCAGCAGCCGCAGACTAGCGGGAGACGGGGTCTTCCCCAATGAGCAGTTCTTC
>.|TRBV7-2|.|TRBJ2-2
CASSRGTSNTGELFF
TGTGCCAGCAGCCGCGGGACGTCGAACACCGGGGAGCTGTTTTTT
>TRBD1|TRBV6-4|.|TRBJ1-6
CASSREGTGSSPLHF
TGTGCCAGCAGTCGTGAAGGGACAGGTAGTTCACCCCTCCACTTT
>TRBD2|TRBV7-6|once|TRBJ2-1
CASSTTGGLRNEQFF
TGTGCCAGCAGCACCACGGGAGGGCTCAGGAATGAGCAGTTCTTC
>.|TRBV30|.|TRBJ1-1
CAWSVGGVNTEAFF
TGTGCCTGGAGTGTAGGGGGTGTGAACACTGAAGCTTTCTTT
>.|TRBV7-2|.|TRBJ1-2
CASSLEQERYGYTF
TGTGCCAGCAGCTTAGAACAGGAACGCTATGGCTACACCTTC
>TRBD1|TRBV11-2|.|TRBJ2-7
CASSSPDRGNAYEQYF
TGTGCCAGCAGCTCCCCGGACAGGGGGAATGCCTACGAGCAGTACTTC
>.|TRBV27|.|TRBJ1-4
CASSLLPPQGRSNEKLFF
TGTGCCAGCAGTCTCCTCCCTCCACAGGGCCGCTCTAATGAAAAACTGTTTTTT
>.|TRBV28|.|TRBJ2-2
CASSRANPESTGELFF
TGTGCCAGCAGCCGTGCCAATCCCGAGTCCACCGGGGAGCTGTTTTTT
>TRBD2|TRBV3-1/TRBV3-2|.|TRBJ2-1
CASSRTGTKGEQFF
TGTGCCAGCAGCCGAACCGGGACTAAAGGAGAGCAGTTCTTC
>TRBD2|TRBV2|.|TRBJ2-3
CASSVGGLAGGPADTQYF
TGTGCCAGCAGTGTTGGGGGACTAGCGGGAGGGCCCGCAGATACGCAGTATTTT
>TRBD2|TRBV14|.|TRBJ2-6
CASSQDPLAGGRANVLTF
TGTGCCAGCAGCCAAGATCCCCTAGCGGGAGGGAGGGCCAACGTCCTGACTTTC
>.|TRBV6-5|.|TRBJ1-6
CASRQGYDSPLHF
TGTGCCAGTCGTCAGGGTTACGATTCACCCCTCCACTTT
>TRBD2|TRBV6-2/TRBV6-3|.|TRBJ2-5
CASSHWGAGGPETQYF
TGTGCCAGCAGCCACTGGGGAGCGGGAGGGCCTGAGACCCAGTACTTC
>TRBD2|TRBV7-2|.|TRBJ2-1
CALSGVNEQFF
TGTGCCCTTAGCGGGGTGAATGAGCAGTTCTTC
>.|TRBV7-9|many|TRBJ1-1
CASISTANTEAFF
TGTGCCAGCATCTCGACAGCGAACACTGAAGCTTTCTTT
>.|TRBV18|.|TRBJ2-3
CASSADSTSTDTQYF
TGTGCCAGCTCAGCTGACAGTACAAGCACAGATACGCAGTATTTT
>TRBD2|TRBV11-2|.|TRBJ2-1
CASRWTSGRGEQFF
TGTGCCAGCAGATGGACTAGCGGGAGAGGTGAGCAGTTCTTC
>.|TRBV7-9|.|TRBJ1-4
CASSLGSGINEKLFF
TGTGCCAGCAGCTTAGGGTCAGGAATTAATGAAAAACTGTTTTTT
>TRBD2|TRBV6-4|.|TRBJ2-1
CASSDAKTSGNYNEQFF
TGTGCCAGCAGTGACGCCAAGACTAGCGGTAACTACAATGAGCAGTTCTTC